This TCR beta chain was recovered during a study of blood T cell repertoires in COVID-19. Study-level information: Samples taken during acute and convalescent COVID-19 were collected in the United States, Italy and Spain. Sources were T cells, B-cell-depleted T cells, or PBMCs; the material itself was cDNA or gDNA.

The CDR3 is 16 amino acids. V dropped 2 bases and J dropped 8; count of bases not matched to a gene: 11. Looked up from germline, CDR1 is MDHEN and CDR2 is SYDVKM. As handled by the study authors: Amplification with reference gene primers provided the estimates of nucleated cell counts. Only in-frame clones appear in the TCRdb table, and some are missing; sequencing was by immunoSEQ multiplex PCR. V and J calls plus clone size are reproduced from that table; the DNA served to infer D and trimming. Counted here are about 140,000 clones, about 87% occurring once; the ten biggest clones make up around 5%.

This receptor was obtained from a human donor in a cohort sampled during active COVID-19. This chain joins TRBV28 and TRBJ1-2; TRBD1 agrees at 10 bases. Sequencing was performed on peripheral blood. The DNA of the CDR3 is TGTGCCAGCAGTTTACTGACAGGGGGCGCAGCCAGCGGCTACACCTTC. This gives the protein CASSLLTGGAASGYTF.